This TCR beta chain was found in a study of identical twins. Study observations and caveats: Models, which agreed with sharing between unrelated individuals, nonetheless underestimated the out-of-frame TCR alpha sharing seen in monozygotic twins. Out-of-frame beta sequences exhibited a weaker degree of excess twin sharing. Cord blood beta clonotypes present at high abundance carried fewer insertions; no such pattern appeared in memory repertoires.

On this clonotype: Antigen: not known.

cDNA carried unique molecular identifiers, and a universal primer site was added by template switching. TCRdb redid the calling of the 5' RACE reads with MiXCR, one entry per CDR3 protein. In the table there are hundreds of thousands of distinct CDR3 sequences, 10% to 15% of which are singletons. V lost 2 bases and J lost 2, with 10 bases in between. CDR3 length equals 15 residues. The data were also submitted as part of a second study, on yellow fever vaccine responses in identical twins.

The clonotype originates from a woman aged 18-35 years in good health. The rearrangement joins TRBV12-3 or TRBV12-4 to TRBJ2-1; perhaps TRBD2 as D (6 bases). Sequencing was done on a sample of PBMCs. CDR3 coding DNA: TGTGCCAGCAGTTTACGGGAGAGAACCTACAATGAGCAGTTCTTC. It codes for CASSLRERTYNEQFF.